This TCR beta chain was profiled in a study of T cells in Graves' hyperthyroidism and ophthalmopathy. The source material, RNA transcripts, was used to amplify TCR beta CDR3 regions. HTBI primers were employed in a first-round RT-PCR of the TCR CDR3. TCRdb reanalysed the multiplex PCR reads using MiXCR and keeps one entry per CDR3 protein. The table has some 250,000 distinct CDR3 sequences, approximately 15% seen once. This clonotype was counted only a few times. The antigen remains undetermined. Patients aged 18 to 65 had newly diagnosed hyperthyroidism lasting under 2 months. The germline V gene encodes CDR1 DFQATT and CDR2 SNEGSKA (reference sequence). Trimming pared 2 bases from V and 2 bases from J, leaving 13 bases between. The CDR3 spans 15 residues. Study findings and constraints: Among thyroid clonotypes expanded above 0.001, most also appeared in blood. Ophthalmopathy and stable hyperthyroidism were told apart by a 13 V-J model. Ophthalmopathy was identified by the model a median approximately six months ahead of onset.

This chain links TRBV20-1 with TRBJ2-1, with D possibly matching TRBD1 (6 bases). The sequencing input was blood. The receptor was isolated from a woman between 40 and 50 years old with Graves' hyperthyroidism that later progressed to Graves' ophthalmopathy. CDR3 region: CSARKGRGTYNEQFF. CDR3 sequence (DNA): TGCAGTGCTAGAAAAGGCAGGGGAACCTACAATGAGCAGTTCTTC.